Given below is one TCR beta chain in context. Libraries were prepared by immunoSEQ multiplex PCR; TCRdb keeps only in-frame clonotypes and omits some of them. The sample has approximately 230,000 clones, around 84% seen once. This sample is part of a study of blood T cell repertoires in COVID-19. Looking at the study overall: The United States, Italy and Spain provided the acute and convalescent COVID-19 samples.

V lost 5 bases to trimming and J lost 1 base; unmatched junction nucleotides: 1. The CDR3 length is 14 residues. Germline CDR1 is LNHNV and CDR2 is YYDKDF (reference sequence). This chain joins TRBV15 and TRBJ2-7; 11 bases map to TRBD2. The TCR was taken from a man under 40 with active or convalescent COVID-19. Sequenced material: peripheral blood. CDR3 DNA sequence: TGTGCCACCAGCCGGACTAGCGGGTCCTACGAGCAGTACTTC. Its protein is CATSRTSGSYEQYF.